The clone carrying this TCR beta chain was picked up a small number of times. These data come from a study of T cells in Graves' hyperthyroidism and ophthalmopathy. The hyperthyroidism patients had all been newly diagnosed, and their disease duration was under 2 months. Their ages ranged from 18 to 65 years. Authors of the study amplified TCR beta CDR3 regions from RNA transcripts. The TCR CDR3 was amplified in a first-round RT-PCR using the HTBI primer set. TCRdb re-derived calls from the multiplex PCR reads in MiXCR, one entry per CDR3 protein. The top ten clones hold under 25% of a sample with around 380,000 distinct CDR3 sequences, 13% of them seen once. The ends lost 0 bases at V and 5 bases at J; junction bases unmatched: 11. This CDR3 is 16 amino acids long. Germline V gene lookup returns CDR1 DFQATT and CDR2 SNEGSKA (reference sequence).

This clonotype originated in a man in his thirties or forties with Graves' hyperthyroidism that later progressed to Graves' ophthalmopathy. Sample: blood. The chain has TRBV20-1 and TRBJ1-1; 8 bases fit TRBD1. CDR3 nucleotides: TGCAGTGCTAGAGATAGTGGGCAGGGGGCAAGGACTGAAGCTTTCTTT. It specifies CSARDSGQGARTEAFF.